The text below deals with one T cell receptor beta chain. What it binds is unknown. The sample belongs to a study of OX40 agonist ivuxolimab in advanced cancers. Study overall: The patients received ivuxolimab by intravenous route every 2 weeks at 0.01 to 10 mg/kg. Approximately 41% of patients had received prior checkpoint inhibitor therapy. The study's findings and limits: On average, a greater number of expanded clones characterised CD8+ T cells relative to CD4+. No antigen was identified for the clonally expanded peripheral T cells.

The length of the CDR3 is 14 residues. The germline V gene encodes CDR1 SQVTM and CDR2 ANQGSEA. Trimming removed 4 bases from V and 1 base from J, with 11 bases in between. Profiling relied on immunoSEQ multiplex PCR, and the TCRdb table lists in-frame clones only, not all of them. This table holds about 88,000 clones, 85% found once. The material was CD4+ or CD8+ T cells sorted from blood, obtained in a trial of the OX40 agonist ivuxolimab. The TCR was taken from an adult with an advanced solid tumor such as melanoma, head and neck, liver or kidney cancer. The chain couples TRBV29-1 to TRBJ1-5, with unresolved D. Here the CDR3 DNA reads TGCAGCGTTGTGGTGGGTGGAAGCAATCAGCCCCAGCATTTT. The encoded protein is CSVVVGGSNQPQHF.